This TCR beta chain emerged from a study of blood T cells in healthy people across ages (dated by TCRdb to 2013 to 2016). Looking at the study overall: Template switching captured roughly one uniquely barcoded TCR beta cDNA molecule per two T cells in model experiments. To avoid experimental bias, donors of different ages were spread randomly across the sequencing lanes. The donors were split into four age groups: young (average around 15 years), middle-aged (around 40), aged (approximately 59) and long-lived (approximately 80). Using deep sequencing normalized with unique cDNA molecular identifiers, the study measured how TCR beta repertoire diversity changes with age. Using the same blood draw, the study looked at two additional independent replicas of 1 million unique cDNA reads for two donors, one aged 18 to 30 and the other aged 80 or older. What the authors observed across the whole study: Estimates of total diversity based on one million sequenced T cells were regarded as lower bounds and as underestimates. As age increased, observed TCR beta diversity per million T cells dropped in a roughly linear way, and a significant reduction was already evident by age 40. The long-lived group showed more naive CD4+ T cells, fewer expanded clones and increased TCR diversity than the aged group, suggesting age selection. Because donor CMV infection status was unknown, age-related changes in expanded clonotypes were potentially confounded. The percentage of naive T cells measured by flow cytometry correlated strongly with observed TCR beta diversity. Bulk unsorted PBMC profiling prevented conclusive comparison of naive and antigen-experienced compartments.

The library was obtained by 5' RACE. Reads for this sample came from an Illumina HiSeq 2500. A second PCR of about 6 to 11 cycles was run with a J-beta primer mix and a sample-barcoded 5' primer. Each TCR beta cDNA molecule received a unique molecular identifier from a template-switch 5' adaptor carrying 12 random nucleotides. Each sample yielded at least 3 million CDR3-containing paired-end reads. First-strand cDNA synthesis was performed from all RNA using the Mint cDNA synthesis kit, with priming by a TRBC-specific oligonucleotide. After uracil-DNA glycosylase treatment, a first 18-cycle PCR used universal primers M1SS and BC2_uni_R on all cDNA. The authors' pipeline ran thus. Each sample was normalized by randomly selecting 1 million high-quality reads, each carrying a distinct molecular identifier. Reads sharing molecular identifiers were discarded rather than binned into consensus sequences. MiTCR, set to a Q25 quality threshold and the strictest error-elimination algorithm, was used for CDR3 identification, clonotype clustering and error correction. Lower-bound total TCR beta diversity was estimated with a nonparametric unseen species model using Euler transformation. The public reads were quality trimmed at Q25 with fastp and then assembled into clones with MiXCR by TCRdb, keeping productive beta chains. Entries that share a CDR3 protein sequence are merged under the most common genes and DNA. Clone size and V and J calls follow TCRdb, not the original study. The sample has 1.2 million to 1.5 million distinct CDR3 sequences on record, 42% of them singletons. Of the sample, roughly 7.9% falls within the top ten clones.

Donors were 30 to 45 systemically healthy Caucasian individuals from Russia aged roughly 6 to 100 years. Each donor gave roughly 9.5 milliliters of peripheral blood, collected into EDTA-treated Vacutainer tubes. Ficoll-Paque density-gradient centrifugation was used to isolate PBMCs, with at least 6.5 million per sample. Trizol reagent was used to extract total RNA from the PBMCs, yielding at least 5.5 micrograms per sample. The percentages of naive CD45RAhigh/CD27high T cells were determined by flow cytometry on a PBMC aliquot from every donor. The CDR3, cysteine through phenylalanine, is 11 amino acids long. Only the CDR3 region is kept as DNA, spanning 33 bases read in frame from base 1. From a lookup of the germline V gene, CDR1 and CDR2 are SNHLY and FYNNEI. Trimming costs V 7 bases and J 0 bases, and their ends lie 3 bases apart. On this clonotype itself: It lacks a known antigen. Within one base of it there is no much larger clone, and no base qualities were kept.

The chain is encoded by TRBV2 joined to TRBJ1-1, with the D gene not confidently named. Source material: blood. The TCR sequence derives from a young woman in good health. The DNA is as follows: TGTGCCAGCATGTTGAACACTGAAGCTTTCTTT. Translated, it reads CASMLNTEAFF. Outside the CDR3, residues come from the reference TRBV2 and TRBJ1-1 proteins, so the full variable domain is: EPEVTQTPSHQVTQMGQEVILRCVPISNHLYFYWYRQILGQKVEFLVSFYNNEISEKSEIFDDQFSVERPDGSNFTLKIRSTKLEDSAMYFCASMLNTEAFFGQGTRLTVV.